A selection of T cell receptor beta chains follows, all from one sample in a study of response to subunit inactivated influenza vaccine. TCRdb processed the RT-PCR reads anew with MiXCR; each CDR3 protein has one entry. Among roughly 700,000 distinct CDR3 sequences listed, around 16% were seen once. This specimen was PBMCs from blood, taken 11 to 12 days after vaccination. Receptor source: a man aged 50-59 years who received an inactivated influenza vaccine. CDR3s include the opening cysteine and the closing phenylalanine or tryptophan. A D gene is named only where the DNA matches it firmly. The size field is filled for only some rows; it gives once, few, many or a size class.

d_call	v_call	clone_size	j_call	cdr3_nt	cdr3_aa
.	TRBV27	few	TRBJ2-1	TGTGCCAGCAGTTTATCAGCGGCGACTTCCTACAATGAGCAGTTCTTC	CASSLSAATSYNEQFF
TRBD2	TRBV20-1	few	TRBJ2-3	TGCAGTGCCCTGGTCGGCGGGCGGGAGGGCCCAGATACGCAGTATTTT	CSALVGGREGPDTQYF
.	TRBV9	few	TRBJ2-5	TGTGCCAGCAGCAGCGGAGCACGTGAGACCCAGTACTTC	CASSSGARETQYF
.	TRBV20-1	many	TRBJ1-5	TGCAGTGCTAGAGATATAGGTAGCAATCAGCCCCAGCATTTT	CSARDIGSNQPQHF
.	TRBV5-1	few	TRBJ2-5	TGCGCCAGCAGCCTGTTGGGGCACGAGACCCAGTACTTC	CASSLLGHETQYF
.	TRBV4-2	.	TRBJ2-2	TGTGCCAGCAGCCAAGATCCCCCGGGCGCCGGGGAGCTGTTTTTT	CASSQDPPGAGELFF
.	TRBV12-3/TRBV12-4	.	TRBJ2-5	TGTGCCAGCAGTTTAGGCCTGTTCGGGACCTTGCAAGAGACCCAGTACTTC	CASSLGLFGTLQETQYF
.	TRBV4-3	many	TRBJ2-1	TGCGCCAGCAGCCAATCGAGTACCCGCCGGGATGAGCAGTTCTTC	CASSQSSTRRDEQFF
.	TRBV5-1	few	TRBJ1-6	TGCGCCAGCAGCTTGGATTCTCTCTCCTATAATTCACCCCTCCACTTT	CASSLDSLSYNSPLHF
TRBD1	TRBV5-5	.	TRBJ2-3	TGTGCCAGCAGCCCTAGAGGGACAGGGATAGATACGCAGTATTTT	CASSPRGTGIDTQYF
TRBD2	TRBV6-5	few	TRBJ2-7	TGTGCCAGCAGTTACAGGGAGGGTTTGACCTACGAGCAGTACTTC	CASSYREGLTYEQYF
.	TRBV14	few	TRBJ2-6	TGTGCCAGCAGCCCACTGGATCCTGGGGCCAACGTCCTGACTTTC	CASSPLDPGANVLTF
.	TRBV12-3/TRBV12-4	few	TRBJ1-2	TGTGCCAGCAGCCCGACTGCTCTTCAAGGCTACACCTTC	CASSPTALQGYTF
TRBD1	TRBV29-1	few	TRBJ2-7	TGCAGCGTTACCGGGACAGGGAAGTCCCACGAGCAGTACTTC	CSVTGTGKSHEQYF
.	TRBV29-1	.	TRBJ2-2	TGCAGCGTTGGGAGGCCCCACACCGGGGAGCTGTTTTTT	CSVGRPHTGELFF
.	TRBV12-3/TRBV12-4	.	TRBJ2-3	TGTGCCAGCAGTTTAGCGGGGGTGAGAGGAGATACGCAGTATTTT	CASSLAGVRGDTQYF
.	TRBV20-1	few	TRBJ2-3	TGCAGTGCTAGGATACCAGATACGCAGTATTTT	CSARIPDTQYF
.	TRBV4-1	few	TRBJ2-3	TGCGCCAGCAGCCAAGGGATTAGCGTCAGCACAGATACGCAGTATTTT	CASSQGISVSTDTQYF
TRBD2	TRBV7-8	.	TRBJ2-1	TGTGCCAGCAGCTTACTGGCGGGAGCCTCCTACAATGAGCAGTTCTTC	CASSLLAGASYNEQFF
TRBD1	TRBV7-8	.	TRBJ2-2	TGTGCCAGCAGCCTAGGGGACAGCTATTTACCCGGGGAGCTGTTTTTT	CASSLGDSYLPGELFF
.	TRBV10-3	.	TRBJ2-2	TGTGCCATCACCCCGAATATGGGAAAGAACACCGGGGAGCTGTTTTTT	CAITPNMGKNTGELFF
.	TRBV12-3/TRBV12-4	.	TRBJ2-3	TGTGCCAGCAGTTTTGAGGGGGGCAACACAGATACGCAGTATTTT	CASSFEGGNTDTQYF
.	TRBV6-2/TRBV6-3	.	TRBJ2-5	TGTGCCAGCAGTTACTCGGCTTTTGGAACCCAGTACTTC	CASSYSAFGTQYF
.	TRBV7-2	many	TRBJ1-4	TGTGCCAGCGCGCCCATGGCAACTAATGAAAAACTGTTTTTT	CASAPMATNEKLFF
.	TRBV7-2	.	TRBJ2-7	TGTGCCAGCAGCCCCCCCGCACAGAACGAGCAGTACTTC	CASSPPAQNEQYF
.	TRBV6-2/TRBV6-3	.	TRBJ2-2	TGTGCCAGCCAGCGGAAGAACACCGGGGAGCTGTTTTTT	CASQRKNTGELFF
.	TRBV11-2	.	TRBJ2-7	TGTGCCAGCAGCTTAGGACCAGGGCCCTACGAGCAGTACTTC	CASSLGPGPYEQYF
TRBD1	TRBV14	few	TRBJ2-1	TGTGCCAGCACCAGGGGAAGGGGGCCTTACAATGAGCAGTTCTTC	CASTRGRGPYNEQFF
TRBD2	TRBV23-1	.	TRBJ2-7	TGCGCCAGCAGTCAAAAGGGAGGGTCCTACGAGCAGTACTTC	CASSQKGGSYEQYF
.	TRBV27	.	TRBJ2-7	TGTGCCAGCAGCACCTCTATTGGGCAGGAAGCCTACGAGCAGTACTTC	CASSTSIGQEAYEQYF
TRBD2	TRBV10-3	.	TRBJ2-7	TGTGCCACGGCTTGGCGGGAGGTCGTCGAGCAGTACTTC	CATAWREVVEQYF
TRBD2	TRBV7-6	.	TRBJ2-7	TGTGCCAGCAGCGCGGGACTAGCGGAGACCTACGAGCAGTACTTC	CASSAGLAETYEQYF
.	TRBV7-2	.	TRBJ1-5	TGTGCCAGCAGCTTAGTTGGCTTCGACAATCAGCCCCAGCATTTT	CASSLVGFDNQPQHF
TRBD1	TRBV10-3	.	TRBJ1-1	TGTGCCATCAGGGGGGACAGGGGAAGGACTGAAGCTTTCTTT	CAIRGDRGRTEAFF
.	TRBV12-3/TRBV12-4	many	TRBJ2-2	TGTGCCACCCGCCGGGGGAACACCGGGGAGCTGTTTTTT	CATRRGNTGELFF
TRBD1	TRBV10-3	.	TRBJ2-1	TGTGCCATCAGCCCAGCTGCAGGGGGCATCTACAATGAGCAGTTCTTC	CAISPAAGGIYNEQFF
.	TRBV5-6	.	TRBJ2-2	TGTGCCAGCAGCACAGACTATTCCGGGGAGCTGTTTTTT	CASSTDYSGELFF
.	TRBV10-3	.	TRBJ2-2	TGTGCCATCAGTGTGGTAGGGTCCGGGGAGCTGTTTTTT	CAISVVGSGELFF
.	TRBV2	few	TRBJ1-5	TGTGCCAGCAGCGGTAACAATCAGCCCCAGCATTTT	CASSGNNQPQHF
TRBD2	TRBV7-6	.	TRBJ2-5	TGTGCCAGCAGCCCGCTCACTAGCGGAGGGGGGACCCAGTACTTC	CASSPLTSGGGTQYF
.	TRBV5-1	few	TRBJ2-5	TGCGCCAGCAGCTTGGCCGAGCCAACTATGCAAGAGACCCAGTACTTC	CASSLAEPTMQETQYF
.	TRBV19	.	TRBJ2-3	TGTGCCAGTAGTATCCTTGGTACAGATACGCAGTATTTT	CASSILGTDTQYF
.	TRBV5-1	.	TRBJ2-1	TGCGCCAGCAGCTTGGTAGCGGTAAGCTCCTACAATGAGCAGTTCTTC	CASSLVAVSSYNEQFF
.	TRBV12-3/TRBV12-4	many	TRBJ2-1	TGTGCCAGCAGTTTAGCGGGCGGGGTTGTTGAGCAGTTCTTC	CASSLAGGVVEQFF
.	TRBV18	.	TRBJ1-3	TGTGCCAGCTCACCTGTGGCGGCGGCCAGGGGAAACTCTGGAAACACCATATATTTT	CASSPVAAARGNSGNTIYF
.	TRBV7-8	few	TRBJ2-2	TGTGCCAGCAGCTTAGTCCAGGGACGCGACACCGGGGAGCTGTTTTTT	CASSLVQGRDTGELFF
TRBD1	TRBV19	.	TRBJ2-7	TGTGCCAGTAAAGGGGACAGGGCCGAGCAGTACTTC	CASKGDRAEQYF